This T cell receptor (beta chain) was captured by sequencing in a study of cytomegalovirus exposure and HLA in healthy donors. Germline CDR1 is SEHNR and CDR2 is FQNEAQ (reference sequence). The V end lost 9 bases, the J end lost 6 bases, and 11 bases lay between the germline ends. This CDR3 is 12 amino acids long. Overall study results and limits: Most TCR sequences were rare, but some public TCRs occurred in many donors. It was found in a later analysis that first-cohort TCR clusters tended to co-occur in the 120 validation repertoires.

Repertoires were generated with immunoSEQ multiplex PCR, while TCRdb's copy carries only in-frame clones and drops some. This sample yields over 120,000 clones, of which about 87% are seen a single time; about 6.4% belongs to the top ten. On this clone itself: The antigen remains unidentified.

This rearrangement joins TRBV7-9 to TRBJ1-4; D unclear. Specimen: PBMCs. The TCR comes from a woman aged 25 to 39 in good health and CMV-seropositive. For the CDR3, the DNA is TGTGCCAGGGCGGGTGCTGATGAAAAACTGTTTTTT. This translates into CARAGADEKLFF. The full variable domain, completed using reference TRBV7-9 and TRBJ1-4, is DTGVSQNPRHKITKRGQNVTFRCDPISEHNRLYWYRQTLGQGPEFLTYFQNEAQLEKSRLLSDRFSAERPKGSFSTLEIQRTEQGDSAMYLCARAGADEKLFFGSGTQLSVL.